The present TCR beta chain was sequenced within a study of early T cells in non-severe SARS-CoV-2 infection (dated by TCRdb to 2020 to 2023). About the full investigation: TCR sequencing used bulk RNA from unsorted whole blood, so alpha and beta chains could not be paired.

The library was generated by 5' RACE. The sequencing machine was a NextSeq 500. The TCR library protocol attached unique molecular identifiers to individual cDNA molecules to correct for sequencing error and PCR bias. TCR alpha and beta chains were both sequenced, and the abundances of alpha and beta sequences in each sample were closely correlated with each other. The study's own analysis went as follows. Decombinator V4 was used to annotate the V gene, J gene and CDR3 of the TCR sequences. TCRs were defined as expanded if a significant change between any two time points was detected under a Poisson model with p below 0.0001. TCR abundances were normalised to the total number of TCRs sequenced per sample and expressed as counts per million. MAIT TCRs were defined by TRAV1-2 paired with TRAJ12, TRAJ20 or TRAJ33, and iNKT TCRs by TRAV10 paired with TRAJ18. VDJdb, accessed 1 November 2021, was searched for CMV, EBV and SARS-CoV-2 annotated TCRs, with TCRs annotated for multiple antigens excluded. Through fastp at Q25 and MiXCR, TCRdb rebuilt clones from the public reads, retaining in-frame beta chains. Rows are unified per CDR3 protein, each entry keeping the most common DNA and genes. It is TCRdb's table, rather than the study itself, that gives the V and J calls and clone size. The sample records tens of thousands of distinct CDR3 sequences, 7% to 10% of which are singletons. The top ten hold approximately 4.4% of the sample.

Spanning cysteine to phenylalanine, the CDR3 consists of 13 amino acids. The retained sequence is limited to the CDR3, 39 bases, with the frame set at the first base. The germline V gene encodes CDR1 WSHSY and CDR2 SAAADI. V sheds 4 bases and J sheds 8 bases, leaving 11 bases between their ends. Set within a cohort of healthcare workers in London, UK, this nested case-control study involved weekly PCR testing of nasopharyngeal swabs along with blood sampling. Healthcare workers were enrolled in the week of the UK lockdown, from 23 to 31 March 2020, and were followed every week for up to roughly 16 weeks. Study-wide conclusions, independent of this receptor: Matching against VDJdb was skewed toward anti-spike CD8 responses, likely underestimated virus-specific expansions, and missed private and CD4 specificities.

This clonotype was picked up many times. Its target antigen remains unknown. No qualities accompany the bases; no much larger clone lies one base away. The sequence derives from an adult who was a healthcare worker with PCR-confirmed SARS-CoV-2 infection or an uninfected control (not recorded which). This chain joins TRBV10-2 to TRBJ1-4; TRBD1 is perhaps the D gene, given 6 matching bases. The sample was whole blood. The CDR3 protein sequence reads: CASSGNRDEKLFF. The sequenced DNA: TGCGCCAGCAGTGGAAACAGGGACGAAAAACTGTTTTTT.